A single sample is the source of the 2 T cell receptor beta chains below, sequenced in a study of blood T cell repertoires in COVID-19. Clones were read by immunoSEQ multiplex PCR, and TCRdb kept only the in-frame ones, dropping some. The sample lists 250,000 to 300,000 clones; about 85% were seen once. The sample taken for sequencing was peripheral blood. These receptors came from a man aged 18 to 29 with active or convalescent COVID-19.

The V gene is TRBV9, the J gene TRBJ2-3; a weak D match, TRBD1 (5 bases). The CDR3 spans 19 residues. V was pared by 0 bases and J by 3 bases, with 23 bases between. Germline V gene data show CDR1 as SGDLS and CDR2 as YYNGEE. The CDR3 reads CASSVEAWSARDATDTQYF. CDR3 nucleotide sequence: TGTGCCAGCAGCGTAGAGGCTTGGTCTGCCAGGGATGCGACAGATACGCAGTATTTT.

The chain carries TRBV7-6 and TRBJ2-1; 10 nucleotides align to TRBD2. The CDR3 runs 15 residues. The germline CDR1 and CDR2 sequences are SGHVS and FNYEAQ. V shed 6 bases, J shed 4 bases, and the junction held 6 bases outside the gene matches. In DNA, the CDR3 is TGTGCCAGCAGTCAGACTAGCGGGCTATACAATGAGCAGTTCTTC. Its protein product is CASSQTSGLYNEQFF.